This entry is about one TCR beta chain. CDR1 is ENHRY and CDR2 is SYGVKD in the germline V gene. This CDR3 has 15 residues. V shed 4 bases and J 2 bases; nucleotides not matched to a gene: 6. Profiling relied on immunoSEQ multiplex PCR, and the TCRdb table lists in-frame clones only, not all of them. This sample has 40,000 to 45,000 clones, with approximately 88% found just once. The data stem from a study of memory CD8 T cells in hepatitis C reinfection. The overall study: Between 3 and 8 weeks after reinfection detection, peak samples were drawn.

The time point denotes: peak reinfection, 3 to 8 weeks after reinfection detection. TCR sequencing was done directly ex vivo on sorted cells, without expansion in vitro. A couple of donors provided sorted CD3+ CD8+ CD45RO- naive CD8 T cells at all three reinfection time points. Sequencing was performed on naive CD8+ T cells sorted from blood. The chain links TRBV10-3 to TRBJ1-1; the match to TRBD1 covers 8 bases. The receptor comes from a man younger than 30 with hepatitis C virus infection. The chain's CDR3 is CAISAGQGLNTEAFF. In DNA, the CDR3 is TGTGCCATCAGTGCCGGACAGGGCTTAAACACTGAAGCTTTCTTT.